Following are 23 T cell receptor beta chains from one sample sequenced in a study of T cells in Graves' hyperthyroidism and ophthalmopathy. TCR beta CDR3 regions were amplified from RNA transcripts. HTBI primers were used for first-round RT-PCR of the TCR CDR3. TCRdb re-derived calls from the multiplex PCR reads in MiXCR, one entry per CDR3 protein. The table includes 650,000 to 750,000 distinct CDR3 sequences, around 13% detected once. The material sequenced was blood. The receptors derive from a woman under 30 with Graves' hyperthyroidism.

The chain employs TRBV19 and TRBJ2-1, with D perhaps TRBD2 (5 bases). V was shortened by 7 bases and J by 3 bases, with 13 bases between the two germline ends. This CDR3 spans 14 amino acids. CDR1 and CDR2 from the germline V gene are LNHDA and SQIVND (reference sequence). CDR3 sequence reads: CASTSGWNYNEQFF. In nucleotides, the CDR3 is TGTGCCAGTACCTCGGGGTGGAACTACAATGAGCAGTTCTTC.

This clonotype was seen more than once but under ten times. This chain uses TRBV7-9 with TRBJ2-2; 9 nucleotides align to TRBD2. This CDR3 has 20 amino acids. The V and J ends lost 3 bases and 4 bases, in that order; junction bases with no gene match: 18. Germline loops: CDR1 SEHNR, CDR2 FQNEAQ (reference sequence). The CDR3 bases are TGTGCCAGCAGCTTTGATGATTTTAGCGGGAGATACCCGGGCACCGGGGAGCTGTTTTTT. It yields the protein CASSFDDFSGRYPGTGELFF. Variable domain in full (rest from reference TRBV7-9 and TRBJ2-2): DTGVSQNPRHKITKRGQNVTFRCDPISEHNRLYWYRQTLGQGPEFLTYFQNEAQLEKSRLLSDRFSAERPKGSFSTLEIQRTEQGDSAMYLCASSFDDFSGRYPGTGELFFGEGSRLTVL.

This clonotype was detected ten times or more. The chain carries TRBV11-2 and TRBJ2-3, with 7 bases that match TRBD2. CDR1 is SGHAT, CDR2 FQNNGV, per germline. The V and J ends lost 3 bases and 6 bases, in that order; junction bases with no gene match: 12. The CDR3 spans 16 residues. The CDR3 DNA is TGTGCCAGCAGCTTTGAACTCCGGGAGGTTGAGGATACGCAGTATTTT. Translated, it gives CASSFELREVEDTQYF.

V usage is TRBV27 and J usage is TRBJ2-2; the D call may be TRBD1 or TRBD2 (6 bases each). The length of the CDR3 is 16 residues. Deletions cut 2 bases from V and 1 base from J, with 11 bases between. CDR1 is MNHEY, CDR2 SMNVEV, per germline (reference sequence). CDR3 nucleotides: TGTGCCAGCAGTTTACCGGGGGCCGTGAACACCGGGGAGCTGTTTTTT. Protein sequence: CASSLPGAVNTGELFF.

This clonotype has a count of ten or more. The chain combines TRBV6-1 with TRBJ2-5; no reliable D call. V shed 6 bases and J shed 4 bases, with 12 bases lying between them. The CDR3 is made up of 13 amino acids. Germline loops: CDR1 MNHNS, CDR2 SASEGT. The CDR3 DNA follows: TGTGCCAGCAGGGTGACACTGCGAGAGACCCAGTACTTC. Amino acid sequence: CASRVTLRETQYF.

The rearrangement joins TRBV30 to TRBJ2-3, with D tentatively TRBD1 (5 bases). The CDR3 length is 13 residues. Between the trimmed V and J ends, which lost 0 bases and 4 bases, there was a span of 8 bases. Germline V gives CDR1 GTSNPN, CDR2 SVGIG (reference sequence). The CDR3 DNA reads TGTGCCTGGAGTGTAGGGGCCCCAGATACGCAGTATTTT. As protein: CAWSVGAPDTQYF.

This clonotype was observed at least ten times. The chain links TRBV5-1 to TRBJ1-4, with TRBD1 identical over 7 bases. This CDR3 region has 14 residues. Germline CDR1 reads SGHRS; CDR2 reads YFSETQ. V shed 6 bases, J shed 3 bases, and the junction held 5 bases outside the gene matches. CDR3 residues: CASKGQTSNEKLFF. The CDR3 DNA follows: TGCGCCAGCAAGGGACAGACATCTAATGAAAAACTGTTTTTT.

This clonotype was detected many times. V is TRBV7-8 and J is TRBJ2-5; D gene uncertain. The V end was cut by 6 bases, the J end by 4 bases, with 12 bases between. The CDR3 has 13 residues. Germline lookup yields CDR1 SGHVS and CDR2 FQNEAQ. The CDR3 DNA is TGTGCCAGCAGACCTACACATCTAGAGACCCAGTACTTC. Translation gives CASRPTHLETQYF.

This clonotype came up once. The chain carries TRBV5-6 and TRBJ2-7, with D perhaps assigned TRBD1 or TRBD2 (5 bases each). The CDR3 covers 16 residues. Deletions cut 1 base from V and 2 bases from J, with 16 bases between. Germline lookup yields CDR1 SGHDT and CDR2 YYEEEE. The CDR3 protein is CASSLRGQGRAYEQYF. As DNA, the CDR3 is TGTGCCAGCAGCTTGCGGGGTCAGGGACGGGCCTACGAGCAGTACTTC.

This clonotype showed up just a few times. The genes are TRBV7-2 and TRBJ1-4; 8 positions match TRBD1. The V segment lost 1 base and the J segment 4 bases; nucleotides outside the gene matches: 5. This CDR3 comprises 16 residues. The germline V gene encodes CDR1 SGHTA and CDR2 FQGNSA. CDR3 amino acids: CASSLDGTGRNEKLFF. The CDR3 DNA is TGTGCCAGCAGCTTAGACGGGACAGGTCGTAATGAAAAACTGTTTTTT.

This clonotype has at least ten counts. The rearrangement uses TRBV6-1 and TRBJ2-3; D may correspond to TRBD1 or TRBD2 (5 bases each). From germline, CDR1 is MNHNS and CDR2 SASEGT. This CDR3 comprises 12 residues. V lost 8 bases and J lost 6, with 12 bases in between. The chain's CDR3 is CASEGYGDTQYF. Here the CDR3 DNA reads TGTGCCAGCGAGGGGTACGGGGATACGCAGTATTTT.

This clonotype was detected only a few times. The genes are TRBV19 and TRBJ2-7; D ambiguous. The ends were cut back, 5 bases at V and 2 bases at J, with 10 bases in the middle. CDR1 and CDR2 from the germline V gene are LNHDA and SQIVND (reference sequence). The CDR3 covers 13 residues. The CDR3 loop is CASSVNSAYEQYF. The CDR3 DNA is TGTGCCAGTAGTGTGAACTCTGCCTACGAGCAGTACTTC.

This chain connects TRBV6-5 to TRBJ2-7; no clear D. Germline lookup yields CDR1 MNHEY and CDR2 SVGAGI. The CDR3 extends over 12 amino acids. The V end was cut by 6 bases, the J end by 6 bases, with 12 bases between. Here the CDR3 DNA reads TGTGCCAGCAGCCGTGTCTGGGTCGAGCAGTACTTC. Translating gives CASSRVWVEQYF.

This clonotype has at least ten counts. J is TRBJ1-2 and V is TRBV6-1; 7 positions agree with TRBD1. The CDR3 has 13 amino acids. Germline V CDR1 and CDR2: MNHNS, SASEGT. The V gene end was trimmed by 6 bases and the J gene end by 4 bases; junction bases not matched to a gene: 5. DNA of the CDR3: TGTGCCAGCAGAGGACAGGTCTTCTATGGCTACACCTTC. Its protein product is CASRGQVFYGYTF.

A note on this clonotype: Just one base apart from a much larger clone, this may be a read error. This chain joins TRBV7-9 and TRBJ2-7, with D uncertain. The V and J ends lost 5 bases and 3 bases respectively, with 8 bases between them. This CDR3 spans 12 amino acids. Germline V gene lookup returns CDR1 SEHNR and CDR2 FQNEAQ (reference sequence). The CDR3 region has the DNA TGTGCCAGCAGCCAACCCGACTACGAGCAGTACTTC. Its protein product is CASSQPDYEQYF.

V is TRBV3-1 and J is TRBJ2-5; the match to TRBD2 covers 7 bases. Unmatched junction bases numbered 9, after V lost 1 base and J lost 10 bases. The CDR3 totals 14 residues. Germline CDR1 LGHDT, CDR2 YNNKEL (reference sequence). The CDR3 spells CASSQGGGSGDQYF. Written as DNA, the CDR3 is TGTGCCAGCAGCCAAGGAGGCGGGAGCGGGGACCAGTACTTC.

This clonotype was seen many times. J is TRBJ2-5 and V is TRBV29-1, with a tentative D call TRBD2 (6 bases). The CDR3 extends over 14 amino acids. V lost 1 base and J 2 bases, leaving 11 bases between the germline ends. Germline V gene lookup returns CDR1 SQVTM and CDR2 ANQGSEA. CDR3 sequence: CSVEGKAGQETQYF. As DNA, the CDR3 is TGCAGCGTTGAAGGCAAGGCGGGACAAGAGACCCAGTACTTC.

In its sample, this clonotype was seen many times. The V gene is TRBV7-9, the J gene TRBJ2-1; TRBD2 matches 12 bases. CDR3 size: 15 residues. CDR1 is SEHNR, CDR2 FQNEAQ, per germline (reference sequence). J was trimmed by 6 bases and V by 6 bases; bases with no gene match: 6. In nucleotides, the CDR3 is TGTGCCAGCAGTCCTACTAGCGGGAGGCCCAATGAGCAGTTCTTC. Protein sequence: CASSPTSGRPNEQFF.

This clonotype was seen repeatedly, ten times or more. The J gene is TRBJ1-2, the V gene TRBV20-1; D remains ambiguous. The V and J ends lost 5 bases and 3 bases respectively, with 13 bases between them. The germline V gene encodes CDR1 DFQATT and CDR2 SNEGSKA (reference sequence). The CDR3 runs 13 residues. The CDR3 region is CSAPPQPHYGYTF. Here the CDR3 DNA reads TGCAGTGCTCCCCCCCAGCCACACTATGGCTACACCTTC.

This clonotype was seen at least ten times. V and J are TRBV7-9 and TRBJ2-7, with 13 positions matching TRBD2. CDR3 size: 17 residues. Germline V CDR1 and CDR2: SEHNR, FQNEAQ (reference sequence). The junction had 9 bases not matched to a gene; V was cut back by 7 bases and J by 0 bases. CDR3 nucleotide sequence: TGTGCCAGCAACGACGGACTAGCGGGAGAGAGCTCCTACGAGCAGTACTTC. It is translated as CASNDGLAGESSYEQYF.

The CDR3 loop reads CSASRPNTEAFF. The DNA for the CDR3 is TGCAGTGCTTCCCGACCGAACACTGAAGCTTTCTTT. The chain is built from TRBV20-1 and TRBJ1-1; D unclear. The ends were cut back, 5 bases at V and 1 base at J, with 8 bases in the middle. CDR1 and CDR2 (germline): DFQATT, SNEGSKA (reference sequence). This CDR3 spans 12 amino acids.

This clonotype was seen ten or more times. V and J are TRBV18 and TRBJ2-7; tentative D call: TRBD2 (6 bases). The length of the CDR3 is 14 residues. V lost 3 bases and J 4 bases, leaving 13 bases between the germline ends. Germline assignment: CDR1 KGHSH and CDR2 LQKENI. CDR3 sequence reads: CASSPQDGGYEQYF. The CDR3 DNA follows: TGTGCCAGCTCACCGCAGGACGGAGGGTACGAGCAGTACTTC.

There are many counts of this clonotype. This sequence joins TRBV28 and TRBJ2-3; perhaps TRBD2 as D (5 bases). Trimming took 5 bases from V and 3 from J, leaving 18 bases between them. Germline V gives CDR1 MDHEN, CDR2 SYDVKM. This CDR3 spans 16 amino acids. This CDR3 reads CASSPSGGGLTDTQYF. The CDR3 DNA reads TGTGCCAGCAGTCCGTCAGGCGGAGGATTGACAGATACGCAGTATTTT.